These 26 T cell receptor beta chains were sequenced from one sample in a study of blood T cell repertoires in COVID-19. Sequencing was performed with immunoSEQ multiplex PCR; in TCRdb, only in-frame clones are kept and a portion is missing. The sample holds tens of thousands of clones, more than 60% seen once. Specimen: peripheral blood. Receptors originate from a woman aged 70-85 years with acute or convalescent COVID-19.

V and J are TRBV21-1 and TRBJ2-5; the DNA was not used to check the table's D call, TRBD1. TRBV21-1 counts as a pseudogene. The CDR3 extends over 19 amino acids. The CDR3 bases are TGTGCCAGCAGCCTTCCCGGGACAGGGATTGGGGGGTTCCAAGAGACCCAGTACTTC. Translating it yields CASSLPGTGIGGFQETQYF.

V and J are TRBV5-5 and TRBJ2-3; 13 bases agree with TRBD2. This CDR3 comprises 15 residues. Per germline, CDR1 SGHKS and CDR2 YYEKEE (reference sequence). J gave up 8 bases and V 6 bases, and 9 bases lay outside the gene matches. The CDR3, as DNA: TGTGCCAGCATGCGTACTAGCGGGGGGGCGGGTACGCAGTATTTT. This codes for CASMRTSGGAGTQYF.

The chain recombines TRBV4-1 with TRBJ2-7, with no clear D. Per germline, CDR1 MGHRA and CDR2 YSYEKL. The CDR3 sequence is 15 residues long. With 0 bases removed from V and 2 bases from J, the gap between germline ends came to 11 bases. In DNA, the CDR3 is TGCGCCAGCAGCCAAGAAGACATAACCACCTACGAGCAGTACTTC. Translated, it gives CASSQEDITTYEQYF.

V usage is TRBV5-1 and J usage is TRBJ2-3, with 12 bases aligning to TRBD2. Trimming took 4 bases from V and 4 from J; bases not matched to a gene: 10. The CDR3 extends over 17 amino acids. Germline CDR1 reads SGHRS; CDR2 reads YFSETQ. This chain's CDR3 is CASSPSSGGVQADTQYF. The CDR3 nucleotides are TGCGCCAGCAGCCCCTCTAGCGGGGGGGTTCAGGCAGATACGCAGTATTTT.

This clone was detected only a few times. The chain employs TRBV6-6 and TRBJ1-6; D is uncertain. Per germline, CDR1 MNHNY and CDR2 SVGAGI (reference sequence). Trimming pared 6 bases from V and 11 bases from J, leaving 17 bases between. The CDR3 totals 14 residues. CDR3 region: CASSGGRNTTPLHF. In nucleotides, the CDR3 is TGTGCCAGCAGCGGAGGGCGGAATACGACACCCCTCCACTTT.

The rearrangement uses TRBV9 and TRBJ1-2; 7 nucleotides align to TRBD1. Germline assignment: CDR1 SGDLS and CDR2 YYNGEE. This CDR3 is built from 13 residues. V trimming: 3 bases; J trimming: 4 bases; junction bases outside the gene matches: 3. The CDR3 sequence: CASSAGQSYGYTF. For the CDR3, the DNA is TGTGCCAGCAGCGCGGGACAGAGCTATGGCTACACCTTC.

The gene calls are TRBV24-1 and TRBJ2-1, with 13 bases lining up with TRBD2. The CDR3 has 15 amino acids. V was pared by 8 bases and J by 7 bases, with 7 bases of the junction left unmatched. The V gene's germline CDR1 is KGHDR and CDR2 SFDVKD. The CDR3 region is CATTPGTSGKNEQFF. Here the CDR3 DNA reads TGTGCCACCACTCCCGGGACTAGCGGGAAAAATGAGCAGTTCTTC.

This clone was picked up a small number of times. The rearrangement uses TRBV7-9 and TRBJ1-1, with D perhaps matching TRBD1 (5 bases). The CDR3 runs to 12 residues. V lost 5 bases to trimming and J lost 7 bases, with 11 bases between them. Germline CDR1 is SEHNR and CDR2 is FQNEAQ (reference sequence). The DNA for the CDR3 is TGTGCCAGCAGCCCCATCCAGGGTGAAGCTTTCTTT. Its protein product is CASSPIQGEAFF. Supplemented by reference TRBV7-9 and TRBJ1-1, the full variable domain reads DTGVSQNPRHKITKRGQNVTFRCDPISEHNRLYWYRQTLGQGPEFLTYFQNEAQLEKSRLLSDRFSAERPKGSFSTLEIQRTEQGDSAMYLCASSPIQGEAFFGQGTRLTVV.

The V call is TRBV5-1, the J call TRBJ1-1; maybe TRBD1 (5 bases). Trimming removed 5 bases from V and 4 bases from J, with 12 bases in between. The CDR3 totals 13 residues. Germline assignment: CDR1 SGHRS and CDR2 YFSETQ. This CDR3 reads CASSYGGGTEAFF. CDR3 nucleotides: TGCGCCAGCAGTTACGGGGGAGGCACTGAAGCTTTCTTT.

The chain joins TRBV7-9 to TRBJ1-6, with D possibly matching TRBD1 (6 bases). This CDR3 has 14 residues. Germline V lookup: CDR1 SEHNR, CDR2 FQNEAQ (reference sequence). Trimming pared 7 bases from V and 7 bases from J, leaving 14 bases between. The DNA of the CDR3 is TGTGCCAGCACCCTCGGGACAAGAAATTCACCCCTCCACTTT. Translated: CASTLGTRNSPLHF.

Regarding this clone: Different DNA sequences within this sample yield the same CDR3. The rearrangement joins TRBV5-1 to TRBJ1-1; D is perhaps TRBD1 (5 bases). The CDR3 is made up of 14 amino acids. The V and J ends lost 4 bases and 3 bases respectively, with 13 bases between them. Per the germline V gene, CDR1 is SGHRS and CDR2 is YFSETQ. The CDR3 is CASSLGGADTEAFF. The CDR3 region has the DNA TGCGCCAGCAGCCTCGGTGGGGCGGACACTGAAGCTTTCTTT.

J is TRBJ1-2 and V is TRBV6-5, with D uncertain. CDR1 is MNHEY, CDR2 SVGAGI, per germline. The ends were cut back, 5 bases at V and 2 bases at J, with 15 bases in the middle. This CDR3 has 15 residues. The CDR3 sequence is CASSKGGGRNYGYTF. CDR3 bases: TGTGCCAGCAGTAAGGGAGGAGGGAGAAACTATGGCTACACCTTC.

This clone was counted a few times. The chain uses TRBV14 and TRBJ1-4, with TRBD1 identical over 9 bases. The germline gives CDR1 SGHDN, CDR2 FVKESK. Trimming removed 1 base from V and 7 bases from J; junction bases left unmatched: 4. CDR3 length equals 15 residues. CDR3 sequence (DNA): TGTGCCAGCAGCCAAGGTGCGGGACAGGGTGAAAAACTGTTTTTT. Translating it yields CASSQGAGQGEKLFF.

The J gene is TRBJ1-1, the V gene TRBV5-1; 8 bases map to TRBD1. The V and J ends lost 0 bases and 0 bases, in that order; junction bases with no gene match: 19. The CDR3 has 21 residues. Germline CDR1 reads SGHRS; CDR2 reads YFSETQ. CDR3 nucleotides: TGCGCCAGCAGCTTGGTTAGGACAGGGACAACGATTACCGACTTGAACACTGAAGCTTTCTTT. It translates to CASSLVRTGTTITDLNTEAFF. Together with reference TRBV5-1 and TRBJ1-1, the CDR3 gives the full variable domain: KAGVTQTPRYLIKTRGQQVTLSCSPISGHRSVSWYQQTPGQGLQFLFEYFSETQRNKGNFPGRFSGRQFSNSRSEMNVSTLELGDSALYLCASSLVRTGTTITDLNTEAFFGQGTRLTVV.

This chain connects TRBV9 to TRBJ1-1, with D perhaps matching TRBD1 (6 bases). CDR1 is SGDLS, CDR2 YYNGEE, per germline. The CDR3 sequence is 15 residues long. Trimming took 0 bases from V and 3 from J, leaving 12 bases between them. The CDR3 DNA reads TGTGCCAGCAGCGTAGATAACAGGGCGTACACTGAAGCTTTCTTT. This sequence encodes CASSVDNRAYTEAFF.

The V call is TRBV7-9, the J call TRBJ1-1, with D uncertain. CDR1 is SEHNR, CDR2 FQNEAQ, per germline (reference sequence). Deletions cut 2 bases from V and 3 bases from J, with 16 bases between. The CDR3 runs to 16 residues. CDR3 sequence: CASSLNRWEKDTEAFF. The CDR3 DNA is TGTGCCAGCAGCTTAAATCGATGGGAGAAGGACACTGAAGCTTTCTTT.

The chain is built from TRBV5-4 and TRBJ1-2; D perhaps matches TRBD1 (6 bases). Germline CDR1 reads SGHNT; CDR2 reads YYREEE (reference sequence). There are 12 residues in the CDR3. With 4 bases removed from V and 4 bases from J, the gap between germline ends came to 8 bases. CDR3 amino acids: CASSGQSYGYTF. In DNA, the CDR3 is TGTGCCAGCAGCGGACAGAGCTATGGCTACACCTTC.

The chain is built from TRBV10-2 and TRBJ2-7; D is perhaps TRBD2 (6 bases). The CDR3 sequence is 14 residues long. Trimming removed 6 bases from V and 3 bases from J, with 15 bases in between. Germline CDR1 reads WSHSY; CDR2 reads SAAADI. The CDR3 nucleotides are TGCGCCAGCAGAGCAGGGTCGGGGGTCTACGAGCAGTACGTC. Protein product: CASRAGSGVYEQYV.

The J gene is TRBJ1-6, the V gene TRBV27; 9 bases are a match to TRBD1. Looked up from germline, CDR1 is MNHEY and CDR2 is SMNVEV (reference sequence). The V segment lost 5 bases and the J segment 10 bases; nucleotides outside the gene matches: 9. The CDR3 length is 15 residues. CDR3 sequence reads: CASSPRTGVTSPLHF. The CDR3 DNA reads TGTGCCAGCAGTCCCAGGACAGGGGTAACCTCACCCCTCCACTTT.

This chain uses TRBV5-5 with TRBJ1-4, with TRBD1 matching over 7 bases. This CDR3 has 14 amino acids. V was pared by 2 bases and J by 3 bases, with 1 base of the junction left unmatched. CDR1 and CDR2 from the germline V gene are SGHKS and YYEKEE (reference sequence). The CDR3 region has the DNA TGTGCCAGCAGCTTTAGGGGGCCTAATGAAAAACTGTTTTTT. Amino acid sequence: CASSFRGPNEKLFF.

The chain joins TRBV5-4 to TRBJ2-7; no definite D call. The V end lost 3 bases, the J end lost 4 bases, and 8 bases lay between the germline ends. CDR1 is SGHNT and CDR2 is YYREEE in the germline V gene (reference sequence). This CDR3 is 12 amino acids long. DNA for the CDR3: TGTGCCAGCAGCTACAACGGGTACGAGCAGTACTTC. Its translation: CASSYNGYEQYF.

For the CDR3, the DNA is TGCAGTGCTAGTTCCCCCCTCGACCGTGGAGACGGCTACACCTTC. Residues: CSASSPLDRGDGYTF. The chain joins TRBV20-1 to TRBJ1-2; D unclear. The germline V gene has CDR1 DFQATT and CDR2 SNEGSKA (reference sequence). The CDR3 runs 15 residues. V lost 3 bases, J lost 8 bases, and 22 bases lay in between.

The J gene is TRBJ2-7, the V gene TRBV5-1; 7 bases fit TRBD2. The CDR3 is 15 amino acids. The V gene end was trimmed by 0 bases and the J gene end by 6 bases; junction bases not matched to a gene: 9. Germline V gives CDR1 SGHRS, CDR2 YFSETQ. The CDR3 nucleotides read TGCGCCAGCAGCTTGGCCCCGTCGGGGGGAGGCGAGCAGTACTTC. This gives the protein CASSLAPSGGGEQYF.

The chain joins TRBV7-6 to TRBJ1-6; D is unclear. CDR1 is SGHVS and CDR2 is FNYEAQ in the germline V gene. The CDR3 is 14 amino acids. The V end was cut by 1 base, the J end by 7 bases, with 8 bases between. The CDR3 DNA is TGTGCCAGCAGCTTAGACCTGGGCAATTCACCCCTCCACTTT. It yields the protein CASSLDLGNSPLHF.

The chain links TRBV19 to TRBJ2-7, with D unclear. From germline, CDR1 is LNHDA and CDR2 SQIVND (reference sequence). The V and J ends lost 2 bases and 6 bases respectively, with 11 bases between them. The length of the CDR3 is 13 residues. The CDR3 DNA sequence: TGTGCCAGTAGTATATTCCGAGATGGCGAGCAGTACTTC. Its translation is CASSIFRDGEQYF.

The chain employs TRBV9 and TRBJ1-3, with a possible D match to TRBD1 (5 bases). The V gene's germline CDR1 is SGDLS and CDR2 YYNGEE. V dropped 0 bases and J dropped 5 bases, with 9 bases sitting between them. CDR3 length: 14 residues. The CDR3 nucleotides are TGTGCCAGCAGCGTAGTCAGGGTTAGAAACACCATATATTTT. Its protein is CASSVVRVRNTIYF.